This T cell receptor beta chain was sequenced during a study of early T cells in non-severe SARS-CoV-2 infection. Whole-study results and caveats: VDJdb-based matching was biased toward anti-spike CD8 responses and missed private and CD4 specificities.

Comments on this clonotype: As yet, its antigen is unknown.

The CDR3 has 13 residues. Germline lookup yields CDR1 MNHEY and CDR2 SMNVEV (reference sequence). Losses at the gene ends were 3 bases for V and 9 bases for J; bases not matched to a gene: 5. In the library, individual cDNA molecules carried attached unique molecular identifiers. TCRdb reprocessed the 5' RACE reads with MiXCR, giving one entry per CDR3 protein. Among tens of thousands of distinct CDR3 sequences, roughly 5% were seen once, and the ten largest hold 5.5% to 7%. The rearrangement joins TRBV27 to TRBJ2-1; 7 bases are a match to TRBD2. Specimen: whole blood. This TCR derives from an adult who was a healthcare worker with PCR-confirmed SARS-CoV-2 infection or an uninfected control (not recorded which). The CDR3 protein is CASSFPGGFEQFF. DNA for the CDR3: TGTGCCAGCAGTTTCCCCGGGGGGTTTGAGCAGTTCTTC.